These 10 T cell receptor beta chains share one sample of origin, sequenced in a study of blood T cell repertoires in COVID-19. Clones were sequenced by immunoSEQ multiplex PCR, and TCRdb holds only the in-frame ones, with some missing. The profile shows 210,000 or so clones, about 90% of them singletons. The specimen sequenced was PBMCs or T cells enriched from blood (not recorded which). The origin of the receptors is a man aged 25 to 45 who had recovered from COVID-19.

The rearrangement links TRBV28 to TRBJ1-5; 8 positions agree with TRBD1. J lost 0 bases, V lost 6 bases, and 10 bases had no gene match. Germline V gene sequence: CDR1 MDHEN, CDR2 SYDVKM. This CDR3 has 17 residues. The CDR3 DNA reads TGTGCCAGCAGCATAGTAGGGACAGGATATAGCAATCAGCCCCAGCATTTT. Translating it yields CASSIVGTGYSNQPQHF.

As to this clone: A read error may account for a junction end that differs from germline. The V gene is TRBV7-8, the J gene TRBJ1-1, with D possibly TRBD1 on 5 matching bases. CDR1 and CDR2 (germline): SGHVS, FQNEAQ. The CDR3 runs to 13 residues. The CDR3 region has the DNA TGTGCCAGCAGCCTGACAGAGAACTCTGAAGCTTTCTTT. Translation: CASSLTENSEAFF.

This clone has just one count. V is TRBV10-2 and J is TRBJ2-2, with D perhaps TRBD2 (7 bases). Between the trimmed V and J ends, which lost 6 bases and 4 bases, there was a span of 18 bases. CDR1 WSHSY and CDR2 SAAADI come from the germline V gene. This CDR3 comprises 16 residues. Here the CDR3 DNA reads TGCGCCAGCAGAGCGCCGGGGGGCCCGGGCACCGGGGAGCTGTTTTTT. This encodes CASRAPGGPGTGELFF.

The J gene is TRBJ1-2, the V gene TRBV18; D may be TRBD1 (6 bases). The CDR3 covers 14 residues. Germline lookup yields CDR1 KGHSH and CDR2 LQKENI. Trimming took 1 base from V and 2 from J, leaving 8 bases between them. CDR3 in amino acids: CASSPRQENYGYTF. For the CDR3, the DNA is TGTGCCAGCTCACCACGACAGGAGAACTATGGCTACACCTTC.

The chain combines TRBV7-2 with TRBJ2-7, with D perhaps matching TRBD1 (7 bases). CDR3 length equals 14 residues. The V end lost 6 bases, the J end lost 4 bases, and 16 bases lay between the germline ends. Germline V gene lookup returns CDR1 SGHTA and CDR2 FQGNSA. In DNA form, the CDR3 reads TGTGCCAGCAGGTCAGGAGGGGGCGGATACGAGCAGTACTTC. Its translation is CASRSGGGGYEQYF.

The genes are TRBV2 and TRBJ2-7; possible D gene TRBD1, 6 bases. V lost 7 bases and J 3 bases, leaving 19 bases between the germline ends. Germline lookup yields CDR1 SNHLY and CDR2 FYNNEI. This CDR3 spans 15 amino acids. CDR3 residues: CASKPEQGLNYEQYF. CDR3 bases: TGTGCCAGCAAACCAGAACAGGGATTAAACTACGAGCAGTACTTC.

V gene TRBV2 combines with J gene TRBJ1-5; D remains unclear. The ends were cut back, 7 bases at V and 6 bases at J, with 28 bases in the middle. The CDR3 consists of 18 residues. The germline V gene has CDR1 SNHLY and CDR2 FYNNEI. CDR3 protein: CASTARILGEGKAQPQHF. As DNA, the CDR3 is TGTGCCAGCACCGCCAGGATTTTGGGCGAGGGAAAAGCTCAGCCCCAGCATTTT.

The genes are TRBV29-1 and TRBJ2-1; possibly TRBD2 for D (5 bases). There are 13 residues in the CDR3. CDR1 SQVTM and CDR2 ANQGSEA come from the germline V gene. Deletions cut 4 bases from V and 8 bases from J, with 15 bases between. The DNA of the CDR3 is TGCAGCGTTGGCCAGCACGCGGGCGATGAGCAGTTCTTC. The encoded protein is CSVGQHAGDEQFF.

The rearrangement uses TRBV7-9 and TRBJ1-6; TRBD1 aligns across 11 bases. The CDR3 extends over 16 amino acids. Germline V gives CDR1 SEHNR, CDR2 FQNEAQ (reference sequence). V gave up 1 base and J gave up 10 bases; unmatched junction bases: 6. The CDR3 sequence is CASSLVGTGGGSPLHF. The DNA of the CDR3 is TGTGCCAGCAGCTTAGTCGGGACAGGGGGTGGATCACCCCTCCACTTT.

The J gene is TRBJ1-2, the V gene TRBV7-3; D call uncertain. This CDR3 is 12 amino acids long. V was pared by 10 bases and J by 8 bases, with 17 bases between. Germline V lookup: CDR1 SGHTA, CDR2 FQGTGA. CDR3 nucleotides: TGTGCCACCACTGACACCCCGACGGGCTACACCTTC. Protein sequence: CATTDTPTGYTF.